This TCR beta chain was found in a study of graft-versus-host responses after intestinal transplantation. Looking at the study overall: Each of the recipients got a multivisceral, liver-intestinal, or isolated intestinal transplant. The recipients all started with anti-thymocyte globulin induction and then took tacrolimus and steroids for approximately 3 years. The study's findings and limits: Recipient marrow held GvH clones, some first seen in ileum or blood. Early HvG declines after transplant were associated with peak circulating GvH clone levels.

Clones were sequenced by immunoSEQ multiplex PCR, and TCRdb holds only the in-frame ones, with some missing. In the table there are approximately 100,000 clones, around 90% of which are singletons. This clone was seen once. Its antigen is as yet unknown. This TCR was sampled from a human donor who received an intestinal transplant. The material was unstimulated CD4+ T cells sorted from spleen or lymph node cells, obtained before intestinal transplant.

The chain's CDR3 is CASSWDRGREQYF. The CDR3 nucleotides read TGTGCCAGCAGCTGGGACAGGGGGCGCGAGCAGTACTTC. This chain connects TRBV5-6 to TRBJ2-7; TRBD1 matches 12 bases. J lost 6 bases, V lost 3 bases, and 1 base had no gene match. The length of the CDR3 is 13 residues. Germline-derived CDR1 and CDR2 are SGHDT and YYEEEE.